This TCR beta chain comes out of a study of T-cell memory formation after mild COVID-19. Study observations and caveats: The SARS-CoV-2 specificity of second-wave clones reaching peak at day 37 remained unverified. Prior to infection, memory already included some responding clones, suggesting cross-reactive memory joined. Clones that shrank (day 15 to 85) were balanced CD4/CD8, whereas later expanders leaned CD4+.

Germline V gene data show CDR1 as SGHTA and CDR2 as FQGNSA. The CDR3 extends over 17 amino acids. V shed 5 bases and J shed 0 bases, with 14 bases lying between them. In the case of this clonotype: Its specificity is unknown.

TCRdb re-called the 5' RACE reads through MiXCR, storing one row per CDR3 protein. The sample lists some 350,000 distinct CDR3 sequences; over 10% were seen once. The clonotype was recovered from a young man who had mild COVID-19 (a few samples of this study predate the infection). Cell type and time point are not known. The sequenced sample was PBMCs or a T cell subset sorted from them (not recorded which). This chain connects TRBV7-2 to TRBJ2-6; D is undetermined. The CDR3 sequence is CASSPSSSSSGANVLTF. CDR3 bases: TGTGCCAGCAGCCCGTCCTCCTCCTCCTCTGGGGCCAACGTCCTGACTTTC.